Shown below are 25 T cell receptor beta chains from a single sample sequenced in a study of OX40 agonist ivuxolimab in advanced cancers. Sequencing was performed with immunoSEQ multiplex PCR; in TCRdb, only in-frame clones are kept and a portion is missing. The table includes 30,000 to 45,000 clones, over 75% detected once. Sequencing was performed on CD4+ or CD8+ T cells sorted from blood, taken in a trial of the OX40 agonist ivuxolimab. These receptor sequences come from an adult with an advanced solid tumor such as melanoma, head and neck, liver or kidney cancer.

The chain recombines TRBV4-1 with TRBJ2-1, with TRBD1 identical over 8 bases. The CDR3 length is 18 residues. Germline assignment: CDR1 MGHRA and CDR2 YSYEKL. V was pared by 4 bases and J by 0 bases, with 11 bases of the junction left unmatched. The CDR3 here is CASSPSELQGASYNEQFF. The DNA of the CDR3 is TGCGCCAGCAGCCCGTCAGAGCTTCAGGGGGCCTCCTACAATGAGCAGTTCTTC.

V usage is TRBV27 and J usage is TRBJ1-1; maybe TRBD1 (6 bases). V dropped 5 bases and J dropped 3 bases, with 16 bases sitting between them. The germline CDR1 and CDR2 sequences are MNHEY and SMNVEV (reference sequence). CDR3 size: 15 residues. CDR3: CASSLAGGGYTEAFF. The CDR3 region has the DNA TGTGCCAGCAGTCTGGCCGGGGGCGGGTACACTGAAGCTTTCTTT.

The chain uses TRBV4-2 and TRBJ2-7, with 7 bases matching TRBD1. The germline gives CDR1 LGHNA, CDR2 YNFKEQ. The CDR3 totals 12 residues. The ends lost 10 bases at V and 6 bases at J; junction bases unmatched: 9. CDR3 region: CATSDRAGEQYF. CDR3 DNA sequence: TGTGCCACCTCCGACAGGGCCGGCGAGCAGTACTTC.

The V gene is TRBV9, the J gene TRBJ2-5; 7 bases line up with TRBD1. The DNA end lines up better with TRBJ2-7; the J call may be wrong. Germline V lookup: CDR1 SGDLS, CDR2 YYNGEE. The CDR3 totals 16 residues. The CDR3 protein is CASSTDPGQNTYEQYF. The CDR3 region has the DNA TGTGCCAGCAGCACCGACCCGGGACAGAACACCTACGAGCAGTACTTC.

The rearrangement joins TRBV4-3 to TRBJ2-2; 8 bases align to TRBD2. The CDR3 has 16 residues. J was trimmed by 3 bases and V by 5 bases; bases with no gene match: 8. Germline V gene data show CDR1 as LGHNA and CDR2 as YSLEER. CDR3 amino acids: CASSEVAGGHTGELFF. The CDR3 nucleotides read TGCGCCAGCAGCGAAGTGGCGGGGGGACACACCGGGGAGCTGTTTTTT.

This chain joins TRBV29-1 and TRBJ2-3; D remains unclear. The V end lost 2 bases, the J end lost 7 bases, and 10 bases lay between the germline ends. Germline assignment: CDR1 SQVTM and CDR2 ANQGSEA. The CDR3 extends over 12 amino acids. The CDR3 is CSVEMGRNTQYF. Here the CDR3 DNA reads TGCAGCGTTGAAATGGGTCGGAATACGCAGTATTTT.

CDR3 protein: CASSALEYTSYEQYF. The CDR3 nucleotides read TGTGCCAGCAGTGCACTGGAATATACCTCCTACGAGCAGTACTTC. The genes are TRBV6-1 and TRBJ2-7; D not resolved. V gave up 4 bases and J gave up 0 bases, with 13 bases separating them. The CDR3 runs 15 residues. Per the germline V gene, CDR1 is MNHNS and CDR2 is SASEGT.

The V call is TRBV5-6, the J call TRBJ2-4, with D possibly TRBD2 on 5 matching bases. The CDR3 is 13 amino acids. Germline V CDR1 and CDR2: SGHDT, YYEEEE. Trimming took off 4 bases at V and 4 bases at J, with 9 bases between the two ends. DNA for the CDR3: TGTGCCAGCAGCGAGGGAAGAAAAAACATTCAGTACTTC. Translating it yields CASSEGRKNIQYF. The variable domain in full, with the rest retrieved from reference TRBV5-6 and TRBJ2-4, is DAGVTQSPTHLIKTRGQQVTLRCSPKSGHDTVSWYQQALGQGPQFIFQYYEEEERQRGNFPDRFSGHQFPNYSSELNVNALLLGDSALYLCASSEGRKNIQYFGAGTRLSVL.

The chain employs TRBV10-3 and TRBJ1-4; D gene uncertain. Trimming removed 2 bases at V and 8 bases at J, with 9 bases between. CDR1 and CDR2 from the germline V gene are ENHRY and SYGVKD. This CDR3 contains 13 residues. The CDR3 reads CAISEPAEEKLFF. The CDR3 region has the DNA TGTGCCATCAGTGAGCCCGCCGAAGAAAAACTGTTTTTT.

The genes are TRBV27 and TRBJ2-5; 9 nucleotides line up with TRBD1. The assigned J gene may be wrong: the sequence end matches TRBJ2-7 better. Germline assignment: CDR1 MNHEY and CDR2 SMNVEV (reference sequence). CDR3 length: 16 amino acids. In DNA form, the CDR3 reads TGTGCCAGCAGTCTCACCGGACAGGGGACCTCCTACGAGCAGTACTTC. Its protein is CASSLTGQGTSYEQYF.

This chain links TRBV4-2 with TRBJ1-1, with a possible D match to TRBD1 (6 bases). V was shortened by 5 bases and J by 5 bases, with 9 bases between the two germline ends. From germline, CDR1 is LGHNA and CDR2 YNFKEQ. CDR3 size: 12 residues. The CDR3 sequence is CASSYRDTEAFF. In DNA, the CDR3 is TGTGCCAGCAGCTACAGGGATACTGAAGCTTTCTTT.

The chain is built from TRBV2 and TRBJ2-3, with 7 positions matching TRBD2. CDR1 SNHLY and CDR2 FYNNEI come from the germline V gene. Trimming took 5 bases from V and 0 from J; bases not matched to a gene: 11. CDR3 size: 17 residues. CDR3 loop: CASSSSRWGGSTDTQYF. CDR3 nucleotide sequence: TGTGCCAGCAGTTCCTCTCGGTGGGGGGGGAGCACAGATACGCAGTATTTT.

The J gene is TRBJ2-3, the V gene TRBV6-5, with 8 bases aligning to TRBD1. The V gene end was trimmed by 0 bases and the J gene end by 3 bases; junction bases not matched to a gene: 5. The CDR3 runs 16 residues. Germline loops: CDR1 MNHEY, CDR2 SVGAGI. Here the CDR3 reads CASSYSKGQATDTQYF. In nucleotides, the CDR3 is TGTGCCAGCAGTTACTCGAAGGGACAGGCAACAGATACGCAGTATTTT.

J is TRBJ2-7 and V is TRBV5-6; 8 bases are shared with TRBD1. V lost 3 bases to trimming and J lost 7 bases; unmatched junction nucleotides: 12. The CDR3 runs 15 residues. CDR1 is SGHDT, CDR2 YYEEEE, per germline. Here the CDR3 DNA reads TGTGCCAGCAGCTCGCTTCCGGGACAGGATAGGGAGCAGTACTTC. Translated: CASSSLPGQDREQYF.

This clone appeared once. The chain is built from TRBV19 and TRBJ1-1, with no clear D. Trimming took off 5 bases at V and 4 bases at J, with 11 bases between the two ends. Germline V gene data show CDR1 as LNHDA and CDR2 as SQIVND (reference sequence). CDR3 size: 13 residues. The CDR3 nucleotides read TGTGCCAGTAGTCTGGTTACGAGCACTGAAGCTTTCTTT. Amino acid sequence: CASSLVTSTEAFF.

J is TRBJ1-1 and V is TRBV29-1, with 7 bases aligning to TRBD1. V shed 6 bases, J shed 1 base, and the junction held 8 bases outside the gene matches. The CDR3 consists of 14 residues. CDR1 and CDR2 (germline): SQVTM, ANQGSEA. The CDR3: CSVRPGTENTEAFF. CDR3 DNA: TGCAGCGTCCGCCCCGGGACAGAGAACACTGAAGCTTTCTTT.

V gene TRBV9 combines with J gene TRBJ2-2, with unresolved D. Deletions cut 0 bases from V and 6 bases from J, with 6 bases between. Germline assignment: CDR1 SGDLS and CDR2 YYNGEE. This CDR3 has 13 residues. The CDR3: CASSVVRAGELFF. The CDR3 nucleotides read TGTGCCAGCAGCGTAGTTCGAGCCGGGGAGCTGTTTTTT.

The chain employs TRBV7-9 and TRBJ2-7; 10 nucleotides match TRBD1. With 6 bases clipped from V and 5 bases from J, the junction kept 4 bases outside the gene matches. The CDR3 sequence is 13 residues long. The germline V gene encodes CDR1 SEHNR and CDR2 FQNEAQ (reference sequence). CDR3 region: CASSFGTGDEQYF. CDR3 coding DNA: TGTGCCAGCAGTTTCGGGACAGGGGACGAGCAGTACTTC.

The count of this clone is one. This chain joins TRBV12-2 and TRBJ1-5. TRBV12-2 is reported as a pseudogene. CDR3 length equals 17 residues. This CDR3 is CASRLASITTGNQPQHF. The CDR3, as DNA: TGTGCAAGTCGCCTTGCCAGCATAACCACGGGCAATCAGCCCCAGCATTTT.

At least ten counts were recorded for this clone. The chain employs TRBV29-1 and TRBJ2-7; TRBD2 might be the D (5 bases). CDR1 is SQVTM and CDR2 is ANQGSEA in the germline V gene. The CDR3 has 12 amino acids. V was shortened by 7 bases and J by 2 bases, with 12 bases between the two germline ends. Here the CDR3 reads CSGSSGTYEQYF. The DNA of the CDR3 is TGCAGCGGCTCCAGCGGAACCTACGAGCAGTACTTC.

The chain couples TRBV5-6 to TRBJ2-7; TRBD1 aligns across 7 bases. This CDR3 comprises 14 residues. The V segment lost 2 bases and the J segment 3 bases; nucleotides outside the gene matches: 5. Germline V lookup: CDR1 SGHDT, CDR2 YYEEEE. As DNA, the CDR3 is TGTGCCAGCAGCTTCTGGGACAGCATCTACGAGCAGTACTTC. This gives the protein CASSFWDSIYEQYF.

J is TRBJ2-2 and V is TRBV19; TRBD2 aligns across 8 bases. CDR3 size: 13 residues. The germline gives CDR1 LNHDA, CDR2 SQIVND (reference sequence). Losses at the gene ends were 3 bases for V and 6 bases for J; bases not matched to a gene: 0. The CDR3 sequence: CASSMREAGELFF. DNA of the CDR3: TGTGCCAGTAGTATGCGGGAGGCCGGGGAGCTGTTTTTT.

In this sample, this clone turned up once. The chain has TRBV19 and TRBJ1-2; no definite D call. The CDR3 has 12 amino acids. Germline lookup yields CDR1 LNHDA and CDR2 SQIVND (reference sequence). V dropped 3 bases and J dropped 5 bases, with 7 bases sitting between them. The CDR3 sequence: CASSMGGYGYTF. Written as DNA, the CDR3 is TGTGCCAGTAGTATGGGCGGGTATGGCTACACCTTC.

The V and J genes are TRBV2 and TRBJ2-1; 10 positions match TRBD1. Trimming at V came to 4 bases and at J to 7 bases, leaving 1 base not matched to a gene. This CDR3 spans 13 amino acids. Looked up from germline, CDR1 is SNHLY and CDR2 is FYNNEI. The CDR3 region is CASSGTGGNEQFF. CDR3 nucleotide sequence: TGTGCCAGCAGTGGGACAGGGGGGAATGAGCAGTTCTTC.

This clone ranks as medium-sized. The V call is TRBV9, the J call TRBJ2-1, with 8 bases matching TRBD2. V lost 0 bases and J lost 6; bases outside the gene matches: 8. The germline V gene encodes CDR1 SGDLS and CDR2 YYNGEE. This CDR3 region has 16 residues. The CDR3 spells CASSVEGAGVLNEQFF. The CDR3 DNA follows: TGTGCCAGCAGCGTAGAGGGAGCGGGGGTCCTCAATGAGCAGTTCTTC.